The rows below give T cell receptor beta chains drawn from one sample of a study of blood T cell repertoires in COVID-19. Sequencing was performed with immunoSEQ multiplex PCR; in TCRdb, only in-frame clones are kept and a portion is missing. The data show 250,000 to 350,000 clones, with 88% seen just once and 5.5% to 8% held by the top ten. The sequenced sample consisted of peripheral blood. The receptor set was obtained from a woman in her twenties or thirties who had recovered from COVID-19. Both conserved end residues are part of each CDR3. The D gene is left open where the match is weak. The size field is filled for only some rows; it gives once, few, many or a size class.

TGCGCCAGCAGCTTTAGACAGAACTACGAGCAGTACTTC | CASSFRQNYEQYF | . | 13 | . | TRBJ2-7 | TRBV5-1
TGTGCCAGCAGTGATAGCACCGGGGAGCTGTTTTTT | CASSDSTGELFF | many | 12 | . | TRBJ2-2 | TRBV6-4
TGTGCCATCAGTGAGGCGGGCAGGGGGGCTTCTGGGGCCAACGTCCTGACTTTC | CAISEAGRGASGANVLTF | . | 18 | . | TRBJ2-6 | TRBV10-3
TGTGCCAGTGGCAATGAAAAACTGTTTTTT | CASGNEKLFF | few | 10 | . | TRBJ1-4 | TRBV19
TGTGCCAGCAGTTACATGGGACAGGGGGGGAGTAATGAGCAGTTCTTC | CASSYMGQGGSNEQFF | . | 16 | TRBD1 | TRBJ2-1 | TRBV6-5
TGCGCCAGCAGCCCTGGGCAGTCGCGAGATACGCAGTATTTT | CASSPGQSRDTQYF | . | 14 | . | TRBJ2-3 | TRBV5-1
TGTGCCAGCTCACCTGGACAGGATGAAGCTTTCTTT | CASSPGQDEAFF | . | 12 | TRBD1 | TRBJ1-1 | TRBV18
TGTGCCAGCAGGGGGGACAGGGTTGAGCAGTACTTC | CASRGDRVEQYF | . | 12 | TRBD1 | TRBJ2-7 | TRBV2
TGTGCCAGCAATCCCCGGTTCGGGACAGGGAGAGAGGCTGGCAATCAGCCCCAGCATTTT | CASNPRFGTGREAGNQPQHF | . | 20 | TRBD1 | TRBJ1-5 | TRBV27
TGTGCCAGCAGCTTTACAGGGAGCTCCTATAATTCACCCCTCCACTTT | CASSFTGSSYNSPLHF | . | 16 | . | TRBJ1-6 | TRBV5-6
TGTGCCAGTATATTGACAGGAAGCAATCAGCCCCAGCATTTT | CASILTGSNQPQHF | . | 14 | . | TRBJ1-5 | TRBV19
TGTGCCAGCAGTTTGGGGGGTATCACCGCCCTTTGGGCTTTCTTT | CASSLGGITALWAFF | . | 15 | . | TRBJ1-1 | TRBV6-2/TRBV6-3
TGTGCCAGCAGCTTCGACGGAGTTGAAAATGAGCAGTTCTTC | CASSFDGVENEQFF | . | 14 | . | TRBJ2-1 | TRBV6-5
TGTGCCAGCAGTTTATCGAATACAGGGTGGACTGAAGCTTTCTTT | CASSLSNTGWTEAFF | . | 15 | . | TRBJ1-1 | TRBV27
TGTGCCAGCAGCTTACACCCTGGAGCAGCCGAGAACACTGAAGCTTTCTTT | CASSLHPGAAENTEAFF | . | 17 | . | TRBJ1-1 | TRBV7-9
TGTGCCAGCAAGCTAGGGGAAACCTACGAGCAGTACTTC | CASKLGETYEQYF | . | 13 | . | TRBJ2-7 | TRBV2
TGTGCCAGCAGCAATTTCTTAACCCCCCTCGCGGGGGGGCGAACCGGGGAGCTGTTTTTT | CASSNFLTPLAGGRTGELFF | . | 20 | . | TRBJ2-2 | TRBV21-1
TGTGCCAGCAGCTACTCTCGGGGACACCTTAACTTC | CASSYSRGHLNF | . | 12 | . | TRBJ2-7 | TRBV9
TGTGCCAGCAGCTATCGACAGGCTCGTGGGGAGACCCAGTACTTC | CASSYRQARGETQYF | . | 15 | . | TRBJ2-5 | TRBV7-2
TGCGCCAGCAGCGGGGCCCTTAATCCGAATACGCAGTATTTT | CASSGALNPNTQYF | . | 14 | . | TRBJ2-3 | TRBV5-1
TGTGCCAGTAGTCCACCCCGTGGGACAGGGGCCTCCTATAATTCACCCCTCCACTTT | CASSPPRGTGASYNSPLHF | . | 19 | TRBD1 | TRBJ1-6 | TRBV19
TGTGCCAGCAGCCAATCTGCTAGCGGGGTATCCTACAATGAGCAGTTCTTC | CASSQSASGVSYNEQFF | . | 17 | TRBD2 | TRBJ2-1 | TRBV16
TGTGCCAGCTCACCACGACAGGATAATTCACCCCTCCACTTT | CASSPRQDNSPLHF | few | 14 | . | TRBJ1-6 | TRBV18